One sample yielded the 7 T cell receptor beta chains listed below, sequenced in a study of beta chain features in type 1 diabetes. Study findings and constraints: When Type 1 diabetes patients were examined, their TCRB CDR3s proved moderately but significantly shorter in all four CD4+ subsets.

Sequenced material consisted of expressed TCRB transcripts (all of the isolated RNA was reverse transcribed). The method was immunoSEQ multiplex PCR; TCRdb's version includes in-frame clones alone and lacks a portion of them. The top ten hold about 0.027% of the sample, which has 200,000 to 300,000 clones, around 21% seen once. Antigens of these TCRs are unknown. What was sequenced was naive CD4+ T cells from blood. All receptors derive from a woman aged 40-49 years with type 1 diabetes.

This chain uses TRBV27 with TRBJ2-7; the D is unclear. This CDR3 has 13 amino acids. V gave up 6 bases and J gave up 5 bases, with 14 bases separating them. In germline, CDR1 is MNHEY, CDR2 SMNVEV (reference sequence). The CDR3 DNA reads TGTGCCAGCAGATTCCAGTTCGCCCACGAGCAGTACTTC. Its protein is CASRFQFAHEQYF.

V usage is TRBV15 and J usage is TRBJ2-5, with 7 bases aligning to TRBD1. Unmatched junction bases numbered 6, after V lost 3 bases and J lost 2 bases. The CDR3 length is 15 residues. Germline CDR1 and CDR2: LNHNV and YYDKDF (reference sequence). CDR3 sequence (DNA): TGTGCCACCAGCAGGGTGGGACAGCCACAAGAGACCCAGTACTTC. Residues: CATSRVGQPQETQYF.

This clone showed up just a few times. The chain joins TRBV11-3 to TRBJ2-3, with 8 bases lining up with TRBD1. With V trimmed by 3 bases and J by 6 bases, 2 bases remained unmatched. Per the germline V gene, CDR1 is SGHNT and CDR2 is YENEEA. This CDR3 comprises 13 residues. The CDR3 nucleotides are TGTGCCAGCAGCTTCCAGGGGGCGGATACGCAGTATTTT. Translated, it gives CASSFQGADTQYF.

V usage is TRBV25-1 and J usage is TRBJ2-3; a weak D match, TRBD1 (5 bases). The V gene's germline CDR1 is MGHDK and CDR2 SYGVNS. V lost 2 bases and J lost 1, with 13 bases in between. The CDR3 loop spans 16 amino acids. This CDR3 is CASSELQPRGTDTQYF. In DNA form, the CDR3 reads TGTGCCAGCAGTGAACTACAGCCCAGGGGCACAGATACGCAGTATTTT.

This chain links TRBV11-1 with TRBJ1-1, with 7 bases identical to TRBD1. This CDR3 spans 15 amino acids. With 1 base clipped from V and 6 bases from J, the junction kept 8 bases outside the gene matches. Per germline, CDR1 SGHAT and CDR2 FQDESV (reference sequence). CDR3 DNA sequence: TGTGCCAGCAGCTTAGAGTTGACAGGGTTCTCTGAAGCTTTCTTT. Protein: CASSLELTGFSEAFF. The entire variable domain, with the rest obtained from reference TRBV11-1 and TRBJ1-1, is as follows: EAEVAQSPRYKITEKSQAVAFWCDPISGHATLYWYRQILGQGPELLVQFQDESVVDDSQLPKDRFSAERLKGVDSTLKIQPAELGDSAMYLCASSLELTGFSEAFFGQGTRLTVV.

J is TRBJ1-1 and V is TRBV9; perhaps TRBD1 as D (6 bases). V was clipped by 0 bases and J by 0 bases, with 18 bases between them. From germline, CDR1 is SGDLS and CDR2 YYNGEE. This CDR3 contains 18 residues. CDR3 region: CASSVGGGPFWMNTEAFF. The CDR3 region has the DNA TGTGCCAGCAGCGTAGGAGGGGGACCTTTTTGGATGAACACTGAAGCTTTCTTT.

This clone was observed a handful of times. The chain recombines TRBV5-1 with TRBJ2-1; D gene uncertain. There are 12 residues in the CDR3. Per germline, CDR1 SGHRS and CDR2 YFSETQ. V was clipped by 0 bases and J by 8 bases, with 6 bases between them. The CDR3 sequence is CASSLGGDEQFF. The CDR3 DNA is TGCGCCAGCAGCTTGGGAGGAGATGAGCAGTTCTTC.